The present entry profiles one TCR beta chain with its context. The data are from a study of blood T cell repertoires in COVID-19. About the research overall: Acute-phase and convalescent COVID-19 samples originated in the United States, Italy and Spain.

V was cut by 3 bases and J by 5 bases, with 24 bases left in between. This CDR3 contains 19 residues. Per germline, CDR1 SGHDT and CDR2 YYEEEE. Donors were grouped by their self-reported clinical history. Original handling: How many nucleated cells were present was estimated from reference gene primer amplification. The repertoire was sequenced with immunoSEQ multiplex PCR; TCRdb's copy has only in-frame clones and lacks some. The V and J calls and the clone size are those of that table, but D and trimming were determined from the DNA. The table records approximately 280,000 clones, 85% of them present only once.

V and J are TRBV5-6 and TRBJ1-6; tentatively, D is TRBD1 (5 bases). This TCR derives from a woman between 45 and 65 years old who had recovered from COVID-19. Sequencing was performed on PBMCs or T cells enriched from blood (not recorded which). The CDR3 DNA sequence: TGTGCCAGCAGCTCCTTTTCACAACAGGCTCTCCCCAATAATTCACCCCTCCACTTT. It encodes CASSSFSQQALPNNSPLHF.